This record covers a single TCR beta chain. This clonotype came up a few times. Its recognized antigen is unknown. No quality values exist for individual bases; no much larger clone is one base distant. The record originates from a study of T-cell memory formation after mild COVID-19 (dated by TCRdb to the early 2020s). About the investigation overall: Most TCR sequence clusters were specific to one of the two donors. Two young, previously healthy adult volunteers made up the cohort, one male and one female. In a couple of donors, T-cell clones that expanded and contracted after mild COVID-19 were tracked by sequencing TCRalpha and TCRbeta repertoires over time.

Ficoll-Paque density gradient centrifugation was the method used to isolate PBMCs. Trimming takes 1 base off V and 7 bases off J; junction bases not matched to a gene: 6. Including the terminal cysteine and phenylalanine, the CDR3 comprises 14 residues. Kept here is only the CDR3 DNA, which spans 42 bases and is read in frame from base 1. As encoded in the germline V gene, CDR1 is SGHTA while CDR2 is FQGNSA. Instrument used: Illumina NovaSeq 6000. Using 5'RACE with constant-segment primers, TCRalpha and TCRbeta cDNA libraries were constructed, with sample barcodes and unique molecular identifiers added in the process. RNA was extracted from every sample with Trizol reagent. Libraries were amplified in two PCR steps, with a second sample barcode and Illumina TruSeq adapters added in the second step. The libraries were sequenced on an Illumina NovaSeq using 2 x 150 bp paired-end reads. The original methods were these. Reads were demultiplexed and collapsed into UMI-guided consensus sequences with migec v1.2.7. Using mixcr v2.1.11, UMI consensuses were aligned to TRA and TRB V and J templates and then assembled into clonotypes. A clonotype was counted as expanded or contracted only when both edgeR and NoisET called the clonotype significant, with the noise models trained on biological replicates. For edgeR calls, a false discovery rate-adjusted p below 0.01 and a log2 fold-change threshold of 1 were applied. As an exploratory analysis of dynamics, max-normalized trajectories of the 1000 most abundant clonotypes were examined with PCA combined with hierarchical clustering. The CD4 or CD8 phenotype of responding clones was assigned using the separately sequenced CD4+ and CD8+ repertoires. TCRdb applied fastp at Q25 and MiXCR to the public reads, then kept only in-frame beta chains. Under each unique CDR3 protein, matching rows form one entry showing the most common genes and DNA. None of the V and J calls come from the authors' own analysis; TCRdb made them. Recorded for this sample are roughly 510,000 distinct CDR3 sequences; roughly a sixth of them occurred a single time. 8.1% of the sample rests with the top ten.

General study outcomes and caveats: The detection of some responding clones in pre-infection memory suggests that pre-existing cross-reactive memory T cells joined the SARS-CoV-2 response. Clones contracting from day 15 to 85 had balanced CD4/CD8 phenotypes, while a second wave expanding from day 15 to 37 was biased towards CD4+. SARS-CoV-2 specificity was not confirmed for the second-wave clones peaking on day 37. Only two mild cases were covered by the study, and larger cohorts that include severe cases with pre-infection samples were considered necessary. Contracting CD4+ clones turned up mainly in the CM and EM memory subsets, whereas EMRA was where CD8+ clones were enriched.

This chain joins TRBV7-2 to TRBJ1-1; 7 middle bases align to TRBD1. Sequencing input: PBMCs or a T cell subset sorted from them (not recorded which). This TCR derives from an adult woman who had mild COVID-19 (a few samples of this study predate the infection). The sample titles of this study are shuffled in the database, so cell type and time point are left out; the donor was told from shared clones. The DNA sequence is given as TGTGCCAGCAGCTTAGGACAGGGAGTTAGTGAAGCTTTCTTT. It specifies CASSLGQGVSEAFF.